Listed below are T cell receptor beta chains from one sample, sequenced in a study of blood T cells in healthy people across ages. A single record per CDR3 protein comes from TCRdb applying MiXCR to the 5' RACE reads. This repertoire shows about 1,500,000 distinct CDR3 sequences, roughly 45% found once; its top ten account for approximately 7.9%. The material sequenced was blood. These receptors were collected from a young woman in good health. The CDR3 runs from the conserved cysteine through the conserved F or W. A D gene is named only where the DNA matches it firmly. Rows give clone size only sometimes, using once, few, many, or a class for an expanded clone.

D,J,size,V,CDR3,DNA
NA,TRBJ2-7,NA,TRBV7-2,CASSLELGTLGEQYF,TGTGCCAGCAGCTTAGAGTTGGGGACCTTGGGCGAGCAGTACTTC
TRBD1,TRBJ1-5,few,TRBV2,CASSDGTGGPQPQHF,TGTGCCAGCAGTGACGGGACAGGGGGACCTCAGCCCCAGCATTTT
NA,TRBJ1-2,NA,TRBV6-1,CASFRSGYTF,TGTGCCAGTTTTAGGAGTGGCTACACCTTC
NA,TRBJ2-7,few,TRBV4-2,CASSQEGDRYEQYF,TGTGCCAGCAGCCAAGAGGGGGACCGCTACGAGCAGTACTTC
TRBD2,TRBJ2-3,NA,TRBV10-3,CAISPTSGKTDTQYF,TGTGCCATCAGTCCGACTAGCGGGAAGACAGATACGCAGTATTTT
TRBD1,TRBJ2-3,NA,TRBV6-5,CASSRQGTTDTQYF,TGTGCCAGCAGTAGACAGGGTACCACAGATACGCAGTATTTT
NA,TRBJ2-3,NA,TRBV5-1,CASGVSTDTQYF,TGCGCCAGCGGGGTTAGCACAGATACGCAGTATTTT
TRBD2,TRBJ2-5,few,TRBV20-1,CSASGTSGSSETQYF,TGCAGTGCATCCGGGACTAGCGGGAGTTCGGAGACCCAGTACTTC
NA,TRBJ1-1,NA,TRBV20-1,CSPASRVNTEAFF,TGCAGTCCCGCCTCGAGGGTGAACACTGAAGCTTTCTTT
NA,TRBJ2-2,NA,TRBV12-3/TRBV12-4,CASSTSTGELFF,TGTGCCAGCAGTACTAGCACCGGGGAGCTGTTTTTT
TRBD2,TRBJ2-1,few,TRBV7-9,CATRPGRMYNEQFF,TGTGCCACCAGACCCGGGAGGATGTACAATGAGCAGTTCTTC
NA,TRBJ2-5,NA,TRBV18,CASSPPRDGAEQYF,TGTGCCAGCTCACCACCGAGAGATGGGGCTGAGCAGTACTTC
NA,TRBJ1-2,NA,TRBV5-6,CASSLVGHEPYGYTF,TGTGCCAGCAGCTTGGTAGGACACGAACCCTATGGCTACACCTTC
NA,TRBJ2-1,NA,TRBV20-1,CSARDLGQGKAETQFF,TGCAGTGCTAGAGATTTGGGGCAGGGAAAAGCGGAGACCCAGTTCTTC
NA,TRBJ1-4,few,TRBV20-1,CSATGVYANEKLFF,TGCAGTGCTACCGGAGTGTACGCTAATGAAAAACTGTTTTTT
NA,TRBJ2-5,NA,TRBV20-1,CSARDGGPNNEQYF,TGCAGTGCTAGAGATGGGGGCCCCAACAATGAGCAGTACTTC
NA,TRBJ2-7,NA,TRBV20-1,CSARGRVWDEQYF,TGCAGTGCGAGGGGCCGGGTATGGGACGAGCAGTACTTC
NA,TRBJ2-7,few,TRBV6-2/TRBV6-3,CASKRTGSIYEQYF,TGTGCCAGCAAGCGAACGGGAAGCATCTACGAGCAGTACTTC
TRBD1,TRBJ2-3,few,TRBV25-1,CASTARDRSTDTQYF,TGTGCCAGCACCGCCCGGGACAGGTCCACAGATACGCAGTATTTT
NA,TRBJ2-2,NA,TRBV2,CASSVQENTGELFF,TGTGCCAGCAGTGTTCAGGAGAACACCGGGGAGCTGTTTTTT
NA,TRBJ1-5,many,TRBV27,CASSLEGMGNQPQHF,TGTGCCAGCAGTTTAGAGGGTATGGGCAATCAGCCCCAGCATTTT
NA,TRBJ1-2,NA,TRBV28,CASSLTGMGGYTF,TGTGCCAGCAGTCTTACAGGCATGGGCGGCTACACCTTC
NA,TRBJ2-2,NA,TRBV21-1,CASSRRGTLNTGELFF,TGTGCCAGCAGCAGGAGGGGTACTTTGAACACCGGGGAGCTGTTTTTT
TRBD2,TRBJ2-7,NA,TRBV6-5,CASRPGLAMGEQYF,TGTGCCAGCAGGCCAGGACTAGCAATGGGCGAGCAGTACTTC
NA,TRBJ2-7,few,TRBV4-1,CASSQVARAIPAEQYF,TGCGCCAGCAGCCAAGTGGCCAGGGCAATTCCGGCGGAGCAGTACTTC
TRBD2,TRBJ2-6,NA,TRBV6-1,CASSTLAGAIPGANVLTF,TGTGCCAGCAGTACCTTAGCGGGGGCGATCCCTGGGGCCAACGTCCTGACTTTC
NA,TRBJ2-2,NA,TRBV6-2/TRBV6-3,CASSWHHDPDANTGELFF,TGTGCCAGCAGTTGGCACCACGACCCGGACGCGAACACCGGGGAGCTGTTTTTT
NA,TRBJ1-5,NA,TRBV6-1,CASRLQEGDQPQHF,TGTGCCAGCAGACTACAGGAGGGGGATCAGCCCCAGCATTTT
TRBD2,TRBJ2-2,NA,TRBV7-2,CASSSKKGFMVAGQVGELFF,TGTGCCAGCAGCTCAAAAAAGGGGTTTATGGTAGCGGGGCAAGTCGGGGAGCTGTTTTTT
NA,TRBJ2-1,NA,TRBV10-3,CATQTLDNEQFF,TGTGCCACCCAAACGTTGGACAATGAGCAGTTCTTC
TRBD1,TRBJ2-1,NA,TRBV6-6,CASRNRDRVLEQFF,TGTGCCAGCAGGAACCGGGACAGGGTTCTTGAGCAGTTCTTC
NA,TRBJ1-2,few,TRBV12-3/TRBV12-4,CASSLPGVISYGYTF,TGTGCCAGCAGTTTACCTGGGGTCATCAGCTATGGCTACACCTTC
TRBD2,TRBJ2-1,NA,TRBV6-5,CATAGNYNEQFF,TGTGCCACAGCGGGAAATTACAATGAGCAGTTCTTC
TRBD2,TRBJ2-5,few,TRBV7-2,CASRHPRGLGETQYF,TGTGCCAGCAGACATCCCCGGGGACTAGGAGAGACCCAGTACTTC
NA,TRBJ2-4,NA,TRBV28,CASRPGPAKNIQYF,TGTGCCAGCAGACCCGGACCAGCCAAAAACATTCAGTACTTC
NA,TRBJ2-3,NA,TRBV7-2,CASSLDPGARGDTQYF,TGTGCCAGCAGCTTAGACCCGGGGGCCCGAGGAGATACGCAGTATTTT
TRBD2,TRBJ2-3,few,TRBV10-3,CAISACGGGARDTQYF,TGTGCCATCAGCGCTTGTGGCGGGGGGGCCAGAGATACGCAGTATTTT
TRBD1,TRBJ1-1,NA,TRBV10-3,CATQGQGNTEAFF,TGTGCCACGCAGGGACAGGGAAACACTGAAGCTTTCTTT
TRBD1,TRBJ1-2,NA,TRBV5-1,CASSLAATGYGYTF,TGCGCCAGCAGCTTGGCCGCGACAGGGTATGGCTACACCTTC
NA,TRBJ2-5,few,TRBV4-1,CASSQEDGKQETQYF,TGCGCCAGCAGCCAAGAGGACGGGAAACAAGAGACCCAGTACTTC
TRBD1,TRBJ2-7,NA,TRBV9,CASSTSGQGLYEQYF,TGTGCCAGCAGCACCTCGGGACAGGGCCTCTACGAGCAGTACTTC
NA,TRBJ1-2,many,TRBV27,CASSLEGAGGYTF,TGTGCCAGCAGTTTAGAGGGCGCAGGGGGCTACACCTTC
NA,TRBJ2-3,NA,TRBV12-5,CASGLQGIHTHRDTQYF,TGTGCTAGTGGTTTGCAGGGAATTCACACACACAGAGATACGCAGTATTTT
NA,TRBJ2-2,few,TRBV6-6,CASRENDLTGELFF,TGTGCCAGCAGAGAAAACGACCTCACCGGGGAGCTGTTTTTT
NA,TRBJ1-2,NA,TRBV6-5,CASSYSLRGEGYTF,TGTGCCAGCAGTTACTCGTTGAGGGGAGAGGGCTACACCTTC
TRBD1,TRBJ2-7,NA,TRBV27,CASRHRDSSSEQYF,TGTGCCAGCAGACACCGGGACAGCTCGTCCGAGCAGTACTTC